The 21 T cell receptor beta chains reported below all come from one sample, sequenced in a study of blood T cell repertoires in COVID-19. Repertoires were generated with immunoSEQ multiplex PCR, while TCRdb's copy carries only in-frame clones and drops some. The sample has about 20,000 clones, roughly 78% seen once. The sample comprised peripheral blood. The receptors here all came from a man older than 75 with acute or convalescent COVID-19.

V gene TRBV7-3 combines with J gene TRBJ2-7; D is undetermined. V lost 1 base and J 7 bases, leaving 11 bases between the germline ends. Germline V gene lookup returns CDR1 SGHTA and CDR2 FQGTGA. The CDR3 has 13 residues. The CDR3 DNA reads as TGTGCCAGCAGCTTAATGTCCCGAGAGGAGCAGTACTTC. Translation gives CASSLMSREEQYF.

This chain connects TRBV7-2 to TRBJ1-6, with D possibly being TRBD1 (6 bases). Per the germline V gene, CDR1 is SGHTA and CDR2 is FQGNSA. The CDR3 consists of 16 residues. Trimming cost V 1 base and J 6 bases, with 13 bases left between them. DNA for the CDR3: TGTGCCAGCAGCTTAGGGCTGGGGGCTGGTAATTCACCCCTCCACTTT. Amino acid sequence: CASSLGLGAGNSPLHF.

The gene calls are TRBV7-9 and TRBJ2-5, with TRBD2 identical over 11 bases. After removal of 6 bases from V and 5 bases from J, the junction contained 14 bases not matched to a gene. The CDR3 runs 17 residues. Germline assignment: CDR1 SEHNR and CDR2 FQNEAQ (reference sequence). The CDR3 loop reads CASSPAYLAGGSETQYF. As DNA, the CDR3 is TGTGCCAGCAGTCCAGCCTACCTAGCGGGAGGCAGCGAGACCCAGTACTTC. Looking up the rest from reference TRBV7-9 and TRBJ2-5 gives the full variable domain: DTGVSQNPRHKITKRGQNVTFRCDPISEHNRLYWYRQTLGQGPEFLTYFQNEAQLEKSRLLSDRFSAERPKGSFSTLEIQRTEQGDSAMYLCASSPAYLAGGSETQYFGPGTRLLVL.

The J gene is TRBJ1-3, the V gene TRBV28; no clear D gene. Trimming removed 5 bases at V and 0 bases at J, with 11 bases between. Germline values: CDR1 MDHEN, CDR2 SYDVKM. This CDR3 region has 15 residues. The CDR3 DNA reads as TGTGCCAGCAGTCACCAGGCCATCTCTGGAAACACCATATATTTT. The encoded protein is CASSHQAISGNTIYF.

The chain has TRBV11-2 and TRBJ2-2, with TRBD2 identical over 11 bases. CDR1 and CDR2 (germline): SGHAT, FQNNGV. V shed 5 bases, J shed 0 bases, and the junction held 8 bases outside the gene matches. CDR3 size: 18 residues. CDR3 region: CASSLSPTSGANTGELFF. The CDR3 nucleotides are TGTGCCAGCAGCCTCTCCCCGACTAGCGGGGCGAACACCGGGGAGCTGTTTTTT.

The chain is built from TRBV3-1 (or the pseudogene TRBV3-2) and TRBJ1-5; tentative D call: TRBD1 (6 bases). This CDR3 is built from 18 residues. The V gene's germline CDR1 is LGHDT and CDR2 YNNKEL (reference sequence). The germline V and J ends were trimmed by 4 bases and 0 bases, with 19 bases remaining between them. The chain's CDR3 is CASSPPRTVQYSNQPQHF. The CDR3, as DNA: TGTGCCAGCAGCCCCCCGCGGACAGTTCAATATAGCAATCAGCCCCAGCATTTT.

The chain is built from TRBV5-5 and TRBJ2-1; no firm D call. V was shortened by 0 bases and J by 1 base, with 8 bases between the two germline ends. Germline V gene sequence: CDR1 SGHKS, CDR2 YYEKEE (reference sequence). The CDR3 sequence is 15 residues long. This chain's CDR3 is CASSLVRSSYNEQFF. DNA for the CDR3: TGTGCCAGCAGCTTGGTCAGGTCGTCCTACAATGAGCAGTTCTTC.

The chain couples TRBV5-1 to TRBJ2-1, with 7 bases matching TRBD2. The germline CDR1 and CDR2 sequences are SGHRS and YFSETQ. There are 15 residues in the CDR3. The junction had 2 bases not matched to a gene; V was cut back by 2 bases and J by 0 bases. The CDR3 is CASSLAGSSYNEQFF. The CDR3 DNA sequence: TGCGCCAGCAGCTTAGCGGGGAGCTCCTACAATGAGCAGTTCTTC.

The sample holds one count of this clone. The chain uses TRBV4-1 and TRBJ2-1, with 7 bases aligning to TRBD2. Germline lookup yields CDR1 MGHRA and CDR2 YSYEKL. This CDR3 comprises 16 residues. With 4 bases clipped from V and 9 bases from J, the junction kept 15 bases outside the gene matches. CDR3 sequence (DNA): TGCGCCAGCAGCCCCAAGCGGGGCTCCCAGGGACTTGAGCAGTTCTTC. Translation: CASSPKRGSQGLEQFF.

The V call is TRBV29-1, the J call TRBJ2-4; D is unclear. This CDR3 is 12 amino acids long. Germline CDR1 SQVTM, CDR2 ANQGSEA. The germline V and J ends were trimmed by 4 bases and 0 bases, with 4 bases remaining between them. CDR3 nucleotide sequence: TGCAGCGTTGGAGTAGCCAAAAACATTCAGTACTTC. This sequence encodes CSVGVAKNIQYF.

The chain employs TRBV4-2 and TRBJ2-1, with TRBD2 identical over 8 bases. V lost 2 bases, J lost 5 bases, and 5 bases stayed unmatched. CDR1 and CDR2 from the germline V gene are LGHNA and YNFKEQ. The CDR3 contains 15 residues. DNA of the CDR3: TGTGCCAGCAGCCAACACGGGAGGGCGAACAATGAGCAGTTCTTC. This sequence encodes CASSQHGRANNEQFF.

The CDR3 DNA reads as TGTGCCAGCAGCCCGACACTCTGGAATGAGCAGTTCTTC. Translating it yields CASSPTLWNEQFF. The chain recombines TRBV7-3 with TRBJ2-1, with D unclear. Germline CDR1 and CDR2: SGHTA and FQGTGA. With 5 bases removed from V and 7 bases from J, the gap between germline ends came to 12 bases. This CDR3 contains 13 residues.

The chain recombines TRBV3-1 (or the pseudogene TRBV3-2) with TRBJ1-4; a weak D match, TRBD1 (6 bases). V was trimmed by 2 bases and J by 10 bases, leaving 17 bases between them. Germline CDR1 LGHDT, CDR2 YNNKEL (reference sequence). This CDR3 comprises 15 residues. The CDR3 here is CASSQHRDGDGKLFF. For the CDR3, the DNA is TGTGCCAGCAGCCAACACAGGGATGGTGATGGAAAACTGTTTTTT.

This chain joins TRBV10-2 and TRBJ2-7; the match to TRBD2 covers 11 bases. Germline assignment: CDR1 WSHSY and CDR2 SAAADI. Trimming took 0 bases from V and 6 from J; bases not matched to a gene: 7. This CDR3 has 16 residues. For the CDR3, the DNA is TGCGCCAGCAGTGAGTCGAAACTAGCGGGAGTGGCCGAGCAGTACTTC. Residues: CASSESKLAGVAEQYF.

This clone occurred a few times. This chain uses TRBV6-2 or TRBV6-3 with TRBJ2-1; D possibly corresponds to TRBD1 (5 bases). The CDR3 has 14 amino acids. Germline V lookup: CDR1 MNHEY, CDR2 SVGEGT. The V and J ends lost 2 bases and 4 bases respectively, with 9 bases between them. In DNA form, the CDR3 reads TGTGCCAGCAGTTACGCGGCAGGGTACAATGAGCAGTTCTTC. Translation gives CASSYAAGYNEQFF.

Only a few counts were recorded for this clone. The chain has TRBV24-1 and TRBJ2-3; 9 positions match TRBD2. Germline CDR1 reads KGHDR; CDR2 reads SFDVKD. The CDR3 runs to 17 residues. J lost 2 bases, V lost 2 bases, and 7 bases had no gene match. The CDR3 region is CATSDWSSGSSTDTQYF. In DNA form, the CDR3 reads TGTGCCACCAGTGATTGGAGTAGCGGGAGTTCCACAGATACGCAGTATTTT.

This clone was recorded once. V and J are TRBV7-2 and TRBJ1-2; possible D gene TRBD1, 5 bases. The V and J ends lost 2 bases and 5 bases respectively, with 15 bases between them. Germline V gene lookup returns CDR1 SGHTA and CDR2 FQGNSA. The CDR3 is 15 amino acids. CDR3 nucleotides: TGTGCCAGCAGCTTAAGGCGGGGACCCTCATATGGCTACACCTTC. Translation: CASSLRRGPSYGYTF.

V gene TRBV11-2 combines with J gene TRBJ2-7, with 7 bases identical to TRBD2. Looked up from germline, CDR1 is SGHAT and CDR2 is FQNNGV. V trimming: 1 base; J trimming: 0 bases; junction bases outside the gene matches: 3. The CDR3 has 15 residues. The CDR3 nucleotides read TGTGCCAGCAGCTTAGCTAGCGGACACTCCTACGAGCAGTACGTC. Translation gives CASSLASGHSYEQYV.

This clone was observed once. The chain joins TRBV6-6 to TRBJ2-2; 8 positions match TRBD2. V lost 10 bases and J lost 9; bases outside the gene matches: 16. Germline values: CDR1 MNHNY, CDR2 SVGAGI (reference sequence). The CDR3 consists of 15 residues. CDR3 protein: CAIPAGVEEGRELFF. The CDR3 nucleotides are TGTGCCATCCCAGCGGGGGTAGAGGAAGGCCGGGAGCTGTTTTTT.

V gene TRBV7-2 combines with J gene TRBJ1-2; 7 bases line up with TRBD1. V was clipped by 4 bases and J by 3 bases; unmatched bases: 11. CDR1 is SGHTA, CDR2 FQGNSA, per germline. The CDR3 contains 16 residues. The CDR3 coding sequence is TGTGCCAGCAGCTCACCCGGGACAGCCGGCTACTATGGCTACACCTTC. This sequence encodes CASSSPGTAGYYGYTF. The full variable domain, with the rest looked up from reference TRBV7-2 and TRBJ1-2, is GAGVSQSPSNKVTEKGKDVELRCDPISGHTALYWYRQSLGQGLEFLIYFQGNSAPDKSGLPSDRFSAERTGGSVSTLTIQRTQQEDSAVYLCASSSPGTAGYYGYTFGSGTRLTVV.

The chain has TRBV19 and TRBJ2-7; TRBD2 might be the D (5 bases). The CDR3 spans 14 residues. Looked up from germline, CDR1 is LNHDA and CDR2 is SQIVND (reference sequence). Trimming shortened V by 5 bases and J by 2 bases, and 13 bases separated the two germline ends. For the CDR3, the DNA is TGTGCCAGTAGTCCGGCGGGTACAACCTACGAGCAGTACGTC. It encodes CASSPAGTTYEQYV.